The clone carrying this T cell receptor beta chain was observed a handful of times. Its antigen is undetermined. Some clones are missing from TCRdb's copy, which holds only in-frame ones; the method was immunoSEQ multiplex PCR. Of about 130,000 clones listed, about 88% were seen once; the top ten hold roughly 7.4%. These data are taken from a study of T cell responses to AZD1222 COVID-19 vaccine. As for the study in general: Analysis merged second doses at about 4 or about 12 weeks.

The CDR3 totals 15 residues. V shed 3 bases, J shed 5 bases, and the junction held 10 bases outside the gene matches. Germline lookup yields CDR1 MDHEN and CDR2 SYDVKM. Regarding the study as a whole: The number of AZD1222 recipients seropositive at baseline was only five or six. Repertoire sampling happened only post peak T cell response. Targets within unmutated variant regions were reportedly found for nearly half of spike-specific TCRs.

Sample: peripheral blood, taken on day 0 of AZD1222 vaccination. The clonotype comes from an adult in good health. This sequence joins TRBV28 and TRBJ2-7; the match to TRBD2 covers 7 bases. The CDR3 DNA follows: TGTGCCAGCAGTTTTGAGGTCGGGAGGTTTAACGAGCAGTACTTC. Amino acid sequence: CASSFEVGRFNEQYF.